One and the same sample provided the 30 T cell receptor beta chains below, sequenced in a study of OX40 agonist ivuxolimab in advanced cancers. TCRdb's copy holds only in-frame clones and misses some; the assay was immunoSEQ multiplex PCR. Of 48,000 or so clones listed, 94% are singletons. The starting material was CD4+ or CD8+ T cells sorted from blood, obtained in a trial of the OX40 agonist ivuxolimab. These receptors came from an adult with an advanced solid tumor such as melanoma, head and neck, liver or kidney cancer.

The chain is built from TRBV9 and TRBJ2-3; no reliable D call. This CDR3 has 15 residues. The germline V gene has CDR1 SGDLS and CDR2 YYNGEE. V was shortened by 0 bases and J by 0 bases, with 8 bases between the two germline ends. For the CDR3, the DNA is TGTGCCAGCAGCGTAGCAGGTCTTAGCACAGATACGCAGTATTTT. Translating it yields CASSVAGLSTDTQYF.

The J gene is TRBJ1-1, the V gene TRBV28, with D unresolved. The germline V gene encodes CDR1 MDHEN and CDR2 SYDVKM. Between the trimmed V and J ends, which lost 3 bases and 2 bases, there was a span of 7 bases. The CDR3 extends over 13 amino acids. This chain's CDR3 is CASSFYSNTEAFF. CDR3 coding DNA: TGTGCCAGCAGTTTCTACAGCAACACTGAAGCTTTCTTT.

This chain's CDR3 is CASSLGTGLVWDTQYF. CDR3 nucleotide sequence: TGTGCCAGCAGTTTGGGGACAGGGCTGGTTTGGGATACGCAGTATTTT. The rearrangement joins TRBV28 to TRBJ2-3, with 9 positions matching TRBD1. Trimming removed 3 bases from V and 6 bases from J; junction bases left unmatched: 10. This CDR3 region has 16 residues. Germline assignment: CDR1 MDHEN and CDR2 SYDVKM.

CDR3 sequence: CASSLASYGTDQETQYF. In DNA form, the CDR3 reads TGTGCCAGCAGCTTAGCTTCTTACGGGACGGACCAAGAGACCCAGTACTTC. V is TRBV7-2 and J is TRBJ2-5; either TRBD1 or TRBD2 may supply D (5 bases each). The CDR3 runs to 17 residues. The germline V and J ends were trimmed by 0 bases and 0 bases, with 14 bases remaining between them. CDR1 is SGHTA, CDR2 FQGNSA, per germline.

The chain employs TRBV16 and TRBJ2-2, with TRBD2 as a possible D gene (5 bases). Trimming removed 0 bases from V and 6 bases from J, with 11 bases in between. The CDR3 length is 15 residues. Germline CDR1 and CDR2: KGHSY and FQNENV. CDR3 nucleotide sequence: TGTGCCAGCAGCCAATCGCGGGTGGCGTCCGGGGAGCTGTTTTTT. Protein: CASSQSRVASGELFF.

This clone was observed once. The rearrangement links TRBV5-6 to TRBJ2-7; 7 bases line up with TRBD2. Germline V gene data show CDR1 as SGHDT and CDR2 as YYEEEE. The CDR3 loop spans 17 amino acids. V lost 0 bases and J lost 6; bases outside the gene matches: 15. CDR3 region: CASSLGEVSGVFFEQYF. The CDR3 bases are TGTGCCAGCAGCTTGGGGGAAGTAAGCGGGGTGTTTTTCGAGCAGTACTTC.

This chain connects TRBV6-5 to TRBJ1-5; no definite D call. CDR1 is MNHEY, CDR2 SVGAGI, per germline. CDR3 length: 15 residues. Trimming removed 0 bases at V and 5 bases at J, with 11 bases between. CDR3 coding DNA: TGTGCCAGCAGTTACTCCCGTTTGTCTCATCAGCCCCAGCATTTT. Translation: CASSYSRLSHQPQHF.

The V call is TRBV27, the J call TRBJ2-3; TRBD2 matches 10 bases. The CDR3 spans 14 residues. Germline assignment: CDR1 MNHEY and CDR2 SMNVEV (reference sequence). Unmatched junction bases numbered 1, after V lost 6 bases and J lost 1 base. Written as DNA, the CDR3 is TGTGCCAGCAGGCTAGCGGGAGGCACAGATACGCAGTATTTT. Translating gives CASRLAGGTDTQYF.

CDR3 nucleotides: TGCAGCGTTGAAAGGGCTCTTGAAGCTTTCTTT. Amino acid sequence: CSVERALEAFF. The rearrangement uses TRBV29-1 and TRBJ1-1; the D is unclear. V was cut by 2 bases and J by 7 bases, with 8 bases left in between. CDR1 SQVTM and CDR2 ANQGSEA come from the germline V gene. The CDR3 runs to 11 residues.

The chain joins TRBV6-5 to TRBJ1-6; D is undetermined. With 0 bases removed from V and 7 bases from J, the gap between germline ends came to 13 bases. This CDR3 comprises 16 residues. CDR1 and CDR2 (germline): MNHEY, SVGAGI. The CDR3 loop reads CASSYSHRFRNSPLHF. The CDR3 DNA sequence: TGTGCCAGCAGTTACTCGCATAGGTTCAGGAATTCACCCCTCCACTTT.

The chain combines TRBV19 with TRBJ2-7, with 10 positions matching TRBD1. This CDR3 contains 14 residues. V lost 8 bases and J lost 5; bases outside the gene matches: 9. The germline V gene has CDR1 LNHDA and CDR2 SQIVND (reference sequence). The CDR3 sequence: CASAMGQGMDEQYF. The CDR3 DNA reads as TGTGCCAGTGCCATGGGACAGGGGATGGACGAGCAGTACTTC.

The chain couples TRBV6-6 to TRBJ2-1, with 9 positions matching TRBD1. This CDR3 is 16 amino acids long. Germline trimming cut 7 bases from V and 7 bases from J; bases unmatched to any gene: 14. Germline assignment: CDR1 MNHNY and CDR2 SVGAGI (reference sequence). The DNA for the CDR3 is TGTGCCAGCACCCTCTTCGGGACAGGGTTAGGGAATGAGCAGTTCTTC. This encodes CASTLFGTGLGNEQFF.

The V gene is TRBV18, the J gene TRBJ2-3, with 11 positions matching TRBD1. CDR1 is KGHSH, CDR2 LQKENI, per germline. The CDR3 extends over 16 amino acids. J lost 4 bases, V lost 8 bases, and 11 bases had no gene match. In nucleotides, the CDR3 is TGTGCCAGCCAGACCTGGACAGGGGGCGATTCAGATACGCAGTATTTT. It specifies CASQTWTGGDSDTQYF. The full variable domain, its missing parts supplied by reference TRBV18 and TRBJ2-3, is NAGVMQNPRHLVRRRGQEARLRCSPMKGHSHVYWYRQLPEEGLKFMVYLQKENIIDESGMPKERFSAEFPKEGPSILRIQQVVRGDSAAYFCASQTWTGGDSDTQYFGPGTRLTVL.

The chain recombines TRBV5-4 with TRBJ2-1, with D perhaps matching TRBD2 (5 bases). The CDR3 has 15 residues. From germline, CDR1 is SGHNT and CDR2 YYREEE (reference sequence). Trimming took 4 bases from V and 2 from J, leaving 13 bases between them. The CDR3 loop reads CASSHPGLAYNEQFF. The CDR3 region has the DNA TGTGCCAGCAGCCACCCCGGACTGGCCTACAATGAGCAGTTCTTC.

This sequence joins TRBV27 and TRBJ2-7; TRBD1 or TRBD2 may be the D gene (5 bases each). CDR3 size: 14 residues. V lost 6 bases to trimming and J lost 1 base, with 13 bases between them. Germline loops: CDR1 MNHEY, CDR2 SMNVEV (reference sequence). CDR3 nucleotide sequence: TGTGCCAGCAGCAGCCGGGGCTCTTCCTACGAGCAGTACTTC. Translation gives CASSSRGSSYEQYF.

The rearrangement links TRBV6-6 to TRBJ2-7; TRBD2 agrees at 9 bases. The germline CDR1 and CDR2 sequences are MNHNY and SVGAGI (reference sequence). The CDR3 has 15 amino acids. V lost 5 bases to trimming and J lost 3 bases; unmatched junction nucleotides: 8. In nucleotides, the CDR3 is TGTGCCAGCAGTCCCTCGGGCGGGAGGGACTACGAGCAGTACTTC. The encoded protein is CASSPSGGRDYEQYF.

The chain combines TRBV5-8 with TRBJ2-1, with 13 bases aligning to TRBD2. Germline loops: CDR1 SGHTS, CDR2 YDEGEE. Trimming removed 4 bases from V and 7 bases from J; junction bases left unmatched: 11. The CDR3 extends over 17 amino acids. This chain's CDR3 is CASSPGTSGNLMNEQFF. The CDR3 DNA reads TGTGCCAGCAGCCCGGGGACTAGCGGGAATTTAATGAATGAGCAGTTCTTC. Combining the CDR3 with reference TRBV5-8 and TRBJ2-1 gives the whole variable domain EAGVTQSPTHLIKTRGQQATLRCSPISGHTSVYWYQQALGLGLQFLLWYDEGEERNRGNFPPRFSGRQFPNYSSELNVNALELEDSALYLCASSPGTSGNLMNEQFFGPGTRLTVL.

The CDR3 sequence is CASRLHLRGEQYF. CDR3 coding DNA: TGTGCCAGCAGACTGCACCTTAGGGGAGAGCAGTACTTC. This chain links TRBV6-5 with TRBJ2-7, with D possibly being TRBD1 (5 bases). CDR3 length: 13 amino acids. Germline V lookup: CDR1 MNHEY, CDR2 SVGAGI. Trimming pared 6 bases from V and 7 bases from J, leaving 16 bases between.

The gene calls are TRBV6-1 and TRBJ2-7; the D gene is possibly TRBD2 (6 bases). The V end lost 3 bases, the J end lost 2 bases, and 11 bases lay between the germline ends. Looked up from germline, CDR1 is MNHNS and CDR2 is SASEGT. This CDR3 is built from 14 residues. CDR3 residues: CASSEGGRAYEQYF. CDR3 nucleotide sequence: TGTGCCAGCAGTGAGGGAGGTAGGGCCTACGAGCAGTACTTC.

This chain connects TRBV19 to TRBJ2-1, with 11 bases identical to TRBD2. The V gene's germline CDR1 is LNHDA and CDR2 SQIVND (reference sequence). This CDR3 region has 15 residues. Germline trimming cut 6 bases from V and 2 bases from J; bases unmatched to any gene: 3. CDR3 protein: CASSPLAGAYNEQFF. The CDR3, as DNA: TGTGCCAGTAGCCCACTAGCGGGGGCCTACAATGAGCAGTTCTTC.

The J gene is TRBJ2-7, the V gene TRBV19; 9 nucleotides agree with TRBD1. Looked up from germline, CDR1 is LNHDA and CDR2 is SQIVND (reference sequence). This CDR3 is built from 14 residues. Trimming at V came to 6 bases and at J to 5 bases, leaving 8 bases not matched to a gene. DNA for the CDR3: TGTGCCAGTAGCTTACAGGGGGCTGAGAACGAGCAGTACTTC. This sequence encodes CASSLQGAENEQYF.

The V call is TRBV30, the J call TRBJ2-3; D possibly uses TRBD1 or TRBD2 (6 bases each). Trimming pared 4 bases from V and 4 bases from J, leaving 18 bases between. Germline V gene lookup returns CDR1 GTSNPN and CDR2 SVGIG (reference sequence). The CDR3 contains 15 residues. The CDR3, as DNA: TGTGCCTGGACCAGAGGGGGGTATAGGGCAGATACGCAGTATTTT. This gives the protein CAWTRGGYRADTQYF.

The chain uses TRBV2 and TRBJ2-1, with D perhaps being TRBD1 or TRBD2 (6 bases each). With 10 bases removed from V and 1 base from J, the gap between germline ends came to 14 bases. The length of the CDR3 is 14 residues. Germline CDR1 reads SNHLY; CDR2 reads FYNNEI. This CDR3 reads CAIKGGPSYNEQFF. CDR3 bases: TGTGCCATAAAGGGGGGCCCTTCCTACAATGAGCAGTTCTTC.

The chain has TRBV19 and TRBJ2-6; D is possibly TRBD2 (6 bases). The CDR3 is made up of 15 amino acids. Germline V gene data show CDR1 as LNHDA and CDR2 as SQIVND (reference sequence). The germline V and J ends were trimmed by 5 bases and 2 bases, with 10 bases remaining between them. This CDR3 is CASSSWGAGANVLTF. The CDR3 DNA reads TGTGCCAGTAGTTCGTGGGGGGCTGGGGCCAACGTCCTGACTTTC.

The rearrangement uses TRBV7-2 and TRBJ2-7, with D perhaps TRBD2 (6 bases). V gave up 5 bases and J gave up 2 bases, with 13 bases separating them. Looked up from germline, CDR1 is SGHTA and CDR2 is FQGNSA. The CDR3 runs to 14 residues. The CDR3 spells CASSLSGFTYEQYF. The CDR3 bases are TGTGCCAGCAGCCTTAGCGGTTTCACCTACGAGCAGTACTTC.

This chain links TRBV7-8 with TRBJ2-7; the D gene could be TRBD1 or TRBD2 (5 bases each). V lost 1 base, J lost 10 bases, and 23 bases lay in between. The CDR3 loop spans 16 amino acids. CDR1 and CDR2 from the germline V gene are SGHVS and FQNEAQ. In DNA, the CDR3 is TGTGCCAGCAGCTTAGTATTGTGGGGGAGCCAGGCAACCCAGTACTTC. This gives the protein CASSLVLWGSQATQYF.

The genes are TRBV6-5 and TRBJ2-3, with TRBD2 matching over 7 bases. The CDR3 is 14 residues long. Germline CDR1 is MNHEY and CDR2 is SVGAGI. Trimming removed 3 bases from V and 1 base from J; junction bases left unmatched: 1. CDR3 in DNA: TGTGCCAGCAGTTATGCGGGGGGCACAGATACGCAGTATTTT. Encoded protein: CASSYAGGTDTQYF.

The chain carries TRBV19 and TRBJ2-7; 7 bases agree with TRBD1. The CDR3 extends over 14 amino acids. V dropped 3 bases and J dropped 3; count of bases not matched to a gene: 5. Germline V gene data show CDR1 as LNHDA and CDR2 as SQIVND (reference sequence). The CDR3 nucleotides read TGTGCCAGTAGTATTGCACAGGGGAGCTACGAGCAGTACTTC. Its translation is CASSIAQGSYEQYF.

This chain uses TRBV7-8 with TRBJ2-7; the match to TRBD2 covers 10 bases. The V gene end was trimmed by 5 bases and the J gene end by 3 bases; junction bases not matched to a gene: 7. The CDR3 runs to 15 residues. Germline V gives CDR1 SGHVS, CDR2 FQNEAQ. The CDR3 is CASSAPGTSVYEQYF. CDR3 bases: TGTGCCAGCAGCGCACCGGGGACTAGCGTCTACGAGCAGTACTTC.

This clone was recorded once. The chain has TRBV19 and TRBJ2-6; D might be TRBD1 or TRBD2, each matching 5 bases. Germline lookup yields CDR1 LNHDA and CDR2 SQIVND (reference sequence). This CDR3 is built from 15 residues. Trimming took 3 bases from V and 2 from J, leaving 8 bases between them. The CDR3, as DNA: TGTGCCAGTAGTATGTGGGGGACTGGGGCCAACGTCCTGACTTTC. It specifies CASSMWGTGANVLTF. The entire variable domain, with the rest obtained from reference TRBV19 and TRBJ2-6, is as follows: DGGITQSPKYLFRKEGQNVTLSCEQNLNHDAMYWYRQDPGQGLRLIYYSQIVNDFQKGDIAEGYSVSREKKESFPLTVTSAQKNPTAFYLCASSMWGTGANVLTFGAGSRLTVL.